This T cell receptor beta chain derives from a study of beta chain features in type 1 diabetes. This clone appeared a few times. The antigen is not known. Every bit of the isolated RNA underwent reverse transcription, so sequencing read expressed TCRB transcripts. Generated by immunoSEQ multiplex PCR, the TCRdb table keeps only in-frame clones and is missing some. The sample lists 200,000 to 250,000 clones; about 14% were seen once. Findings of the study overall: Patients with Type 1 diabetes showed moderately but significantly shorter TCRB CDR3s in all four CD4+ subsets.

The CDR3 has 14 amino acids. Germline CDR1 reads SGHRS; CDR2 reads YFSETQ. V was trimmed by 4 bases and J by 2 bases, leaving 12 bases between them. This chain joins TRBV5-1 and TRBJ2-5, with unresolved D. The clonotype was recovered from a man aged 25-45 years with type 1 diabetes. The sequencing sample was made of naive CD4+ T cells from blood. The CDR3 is CASSQSPIQETQYF. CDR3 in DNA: TGCGCCAGCAGCCAAAGCCCCATACAAGAGACCCAGTACTTC.